The rows below give T cell receptor beta chains drawn from one sample of a study of T cells in tumors after PD-1 blockade. The repertoire was sequenced with immunoSEQ multiplex PCR; TCRdb's copy has only in-frame clones and lacks some. The sample shows some 25,000 clones, 65% to 85% of them seen only once. The specimen was PBMCs, collected after anti-PD-1 treatment. The receptors originated from a human donor with basal cell carcinoma. Each CDR3 is given with its conserved first and last residue. A D gene is named only where the DNA matches it firmly. The size field is filled for only some rows; it gives once, few, many or a size class.

j_gene | d_gene | abundance | v_gene | len | CDR3aa | CDR3nt
TRBJ1-6 | . | . | TRBV2 | 15 | CASSEVGVLGGPLHF | TGTGCCAGCAGTGAAGTAGGGGTACTGGGTGGACCCCTCCACTTT
TRBJ1-5 | . | once | TRBV3-1/TRBV3-2 | 17 | CASSQGRVQGPNQPQHF | TGTGCCAGCAGCCAGGGCAGAGTACAGGGACCCAATCAGCCCCAGCATTTT
TRBJ2-7 | . | . | TRBV2 | 13 | CASSGQGTYEQYF | TGTGCCAGCAGTGGGCAGGGGACCTACGAGCAGTACTTC
TRBJ1-2 | . | . | TRBV27 | 15 | CASIGLWDRRYGYTF | TGTGCCAGCATAGGACTCTGGGACCGTCGCTATGGCTACACCTTC
TRBJ1-1 | . | . | TRBV7-2 | 15 | CASSALRSRGTEAFF | TGTGCCAGCAGCGCTCTACGGAGTCGTGGCACTGAAGCTTTCTTT
TRBJ2-3 | TRBD1 | . | TRBV29-1 | 16 | CSVEGWDRGRKDTQYF | TGCAGCGTTGAAGGGTGGGACAGGGGGCGAAAGGATACGCAGTATTTT
TRBJ2-2 | . | once | TRBV12-5 | 15 | CASGVGGRRTGELFF | TGTGCTAGTGGCGTGGGGGGCCGTCGCACCGGGGAGCTGTTTTTT
TRBJ1-1 | . | . | TRBV3-1/TRBV3-2 | 15 | CASSDTQRPVKGAFF | TGTGCCAGCAGCGATACCCAAAGGCCGGTCAAGGGAGCTTTCTTT
TRBJ1-1 | . | . | TRBV5-1 | 15 | CASTSGGAGGTEAFF | TGCGCCAGCACCTCGGGGGGGGCCGGGGGCACTGAAGCTTTCTTT
TRBJ2-2 | . | . | TRBV12-5 | 11 | CASGLTGELFF | TGTGCTAGTGGTTTGACCGGGGAGCTGTTTTTT
TRBJ2-7 | TRBD1 | few | TRBV27 | 15 | CASSFSGTGNYEQYF | TGTGCCAGCAGTTTCTCCGGGACAGGGAACTACGAGCAGTACTTC
TRBJ1-5 | . | . | TRBV3-1/TRBV3-2 | 14 | CASSQEWSNQPQHF | TGTGCCAGCAGCCAAGAGTGGAGCAATCAGCCCCAGCATTTT
TRBJ2-7 | . | once | TRBV5-4 | 15 | CASSLDQGSYYEQYF | TGTGCCAGCAGCTTGGATCAGGGCAGTTACTACGAGCAGTACTTC
TRBJ1-6 | TRBD1 | . | TRBV5-4 | 16 | CASSPYGTAYNSPLHF | TGTGCCAGCAGCCCCTACGGGACAGCATATAATTCACCCCTCCACTTT
TRBJ2-5 | TRBD1 | . | TRBV6-5 | 14 | CASRLTGAQETQYF | TGTGCCAGCAGATTGACAGGGGCGCAGGAGACCCAGTACTTC
TRBJ1-6 | . | . | TRBV30 | 16 | CAWTKTVGRSNSPLHF | TGTGCCTGGACTAAAACCGTGGGCAGATCCAATTCACCCCTCCACTTT
TRBJ2-7 | TRBD1 | . | TRBV12-3/TRBV12-4 | 13 | CASSFTGGHEQYF | TGTGCCAGCAGTTTTACAGGGGGCCACGAGCAGTACTTC
TRBJ1-1 | . | . | TRBV5-1 | 10 | CASSFSEAFF | TGCGCCAGCAGCTTCTCTGAAGCTTTCTTT
TRBJ2-6 | TRBD1 | . | TRBV5-4 | 16 | CASAGTGTPGANVLTF | TGTGCCAGCGCCGGGACAGGAACCCCTGGGGCCAACGTCCTGACTTTC
TRBJ1-5 | . | . | TRBV6-5 | 14 | CASNKDSLGQPQHF | TGTGCCAGCAATAAAGACAGCTTGGGGCAGCCCCAGCATTTT
TRBJ2-3 | . | once | TRBV6-5 | 15 | CASILSGGSTDTQYF | TGTGCCAGCATTCTATCTGGGGGGAGCACAGATACGCAGTATTTT
TRBJ1-2 | . | . | TRBV3-1/TRBV3-2 | 17 | CASSQDLQARPNYGYTF | TGTGCCAGCAGCCAAGATTTGCAGGCTAGGCCTAACTATGGCTACACCTTC
TRBJ1-3 | . | . | TRBV6-2/TRBV6-3 | 15 | CASSYSRDTGNTIYF | TGTGCCAGCAGTTACTCTCGGGACACTGGAAACACCATATATTTT
TRBJ2-3 | . | . | TRBV3-1/TRBV3-2 | 12 | CASSQERNTQYF | TGTGCCAGCAGCCAAGAGAGAAATACGCAGTATTTT
TRBJ1-1 | . | . | TRBV30 | 16 | CAWSGAGGRGNTEAFF | TGTGCCTGGAGTGGCGCGGGCGGCAGGGGGAACACTGAAGCTTTCTTT
TRBJ2-2 | TRBD2 | . | TRBV9 | 16 | CASSSAGGPGTGELFF | TGTGCCAGCAGTTCAGCGGGGGGGCCAGGCACCGGGGAGCTGTTTTTT
TRBJ2-1 | . | . | TRBV10-2 | 11 | CASSDPGEQFF | TGCGCCAGCAGTGACCCGGGTGAGCAGTTCTTC
TRBJ2-5 | TRBD2 | . | TRBV3-1/TRBV3-2 | 16 | CASSQELADASETQYF | TGTGCCAGCAGCCAAGAACTAGCGGATGCCTCAGAGACCCAGTACTTC
TRBJ1-5 | TRBD1 | . | TRBV2 | 13 | CASRNRGGQPQHF | TGTGCCAGCAGGAACAGGGGTGGGCAGCCCCAGCATTTT
TRBJ2-7 | . | . | TRBV3-1/TRBV3-2 | 15 | CASSQDRATSYEQYF | TGTGCCAGCAGCCAAGATCGAGCGACCTCCTACGAGCAGTACTTC
TRBJ1-1 | TRBD1 | . | TRBV9 | 15 | CASSEKTGGHTEAFF | TGTGCCAGCAGCGAGAAGACAGGGGGCCACACTGAAGCTTTCTTT
TRBJ1-1 | . | . | TRBV6-5 | 13 | CASSYRGSSEAFF | TGTGCCAGCAGTTATAGGGGATCCTCTGAAGCTTTCTTT
TRBJ1-1 | . | . | TRBV29-1 | 13 | CSVLGEPNTEAFF | TGCAGCGTTTTGGGGGAACCGAACACTGAAGCTTTCTTT
TRBJ1-1 | . | . | TRBV15 | 16 | CATSRDEAVPSAEAFF | TGTGCCACCAGCAGAGATGAAGCAGTCCCAAGTGCTGAAGCTTTCTTT
TRBJ2-5 | . | . | TRBV3-1/TRBV3-2 | 14 | CASSQVGGRETQYF | TGTGCCAGCAGCCAAGTGGGGGGAAGAGAGACCCAGTACTTC
TRBJ2-3 | TRBD2 | . | TRBV6-5 | 12 | CASSLAADTQYF | TGTGCCAGCAGCCTAGCGGCAGATACGCAGTATTTT
TRBJ2-7 | . | . | TRBV6-2/TRBV6-3 | 13 | CASSYFGSYEQYF | TGTGCCAGCAGTTACTTCGGCTCCTACGAGCAGTACTTC
TRBJ1-2 | TRBD1 | . | TRBV27 | 14 | CASSRDRGSYGYTF | TGTGCCAGCAGTCGAGACAGGGGGTCCTATGGCTACACCTTC
TRBJ1-2 | . | . | TRBV5-1 | 18 | CASSLGLMVQRKYGGYTF | TGCGCCAGCAGCTTGGGACTCATGGTCCAAAGAAAATATGGTGGCTACACCTTC
TRBJ1-1 | . | once | TRBV2 | 14 | CAQAGFGGRTEAFF | TGTGCCCAAGCAGGGTTCGGGGGTAGGACTGAAGCTTTCTTT
TRBJ2-5 | TRBD2 | . | TRBV5-1 | 18 | CASSLGTSGALFQETQYF | TGCGCCAGCAGCTTGGGGACTAGCGGTGCCCTCTTCCAAGAGACCCAGTACTTC
TRBJ1-4 | . | . | TRBV30 | 15 | CAWSHPGAGDEKLFF | TGTGCCTGGAGTCACCCGGGGGCAGGGGATGAAAAACTGTTTTTT